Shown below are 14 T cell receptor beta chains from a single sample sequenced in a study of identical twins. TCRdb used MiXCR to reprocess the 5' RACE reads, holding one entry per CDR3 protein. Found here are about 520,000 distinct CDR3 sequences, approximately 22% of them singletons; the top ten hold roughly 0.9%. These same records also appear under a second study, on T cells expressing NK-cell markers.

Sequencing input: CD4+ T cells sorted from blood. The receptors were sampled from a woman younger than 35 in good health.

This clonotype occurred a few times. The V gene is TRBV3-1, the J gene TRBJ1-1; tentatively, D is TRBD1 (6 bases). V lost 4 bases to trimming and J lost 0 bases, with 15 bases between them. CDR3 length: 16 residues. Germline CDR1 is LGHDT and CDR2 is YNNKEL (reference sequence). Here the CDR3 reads CASSRNTGPMNTEAFF. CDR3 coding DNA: TGTGCCAGCAGCCGAAATACAGGGCCCATGAACACTGAAGCTTTCTTT.

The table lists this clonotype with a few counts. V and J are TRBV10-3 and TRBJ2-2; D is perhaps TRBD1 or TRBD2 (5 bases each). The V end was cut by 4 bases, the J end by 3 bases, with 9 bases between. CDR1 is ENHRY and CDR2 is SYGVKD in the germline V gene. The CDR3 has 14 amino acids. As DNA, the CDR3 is TGTGCCATCAGTGGGGGGACCCACACCGGGGAGCTGTTTTTT. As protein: CAISGGTHTGELFF.

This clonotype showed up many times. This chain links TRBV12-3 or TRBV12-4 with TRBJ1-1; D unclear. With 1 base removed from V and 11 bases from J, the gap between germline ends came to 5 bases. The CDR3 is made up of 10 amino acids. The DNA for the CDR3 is TGTGCCAGCAGTTTAGTCTCGGCTTTCTTT. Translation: CASSLVSAFF.

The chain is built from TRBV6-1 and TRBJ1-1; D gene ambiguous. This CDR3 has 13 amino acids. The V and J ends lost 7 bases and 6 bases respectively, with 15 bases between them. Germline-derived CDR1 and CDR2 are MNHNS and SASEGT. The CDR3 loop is CASTAAIPAEAFF. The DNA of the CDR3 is TGTGCCAGCACCGCGGCCATCCCTGCTGAAGCTTTCTTT.

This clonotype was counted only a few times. As DNA, the CDR3 is TGTGCCAGCAGCCCCAACAAGAACACTGAAGCTTTCTTT. Protein sequence: CASSPNKNTEAFF. The V call is TRBV6-1, the J call TRBJ1-1; D remains ambiguous. Germline-derived CDR1 and CDR2 are MNHNS and SASEGT. The CDR3 runs to 13 residues. Trimming stripped 6 bases from V and 1 base from J, with 9 bases between.

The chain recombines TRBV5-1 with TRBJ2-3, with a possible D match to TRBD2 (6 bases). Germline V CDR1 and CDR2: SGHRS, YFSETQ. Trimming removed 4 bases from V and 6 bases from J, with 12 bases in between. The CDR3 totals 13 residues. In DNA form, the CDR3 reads TGCGCCAGCAGCGCGGACTATCTTGATACGCAGTATTTT. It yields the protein CASSADYLDTQYF.

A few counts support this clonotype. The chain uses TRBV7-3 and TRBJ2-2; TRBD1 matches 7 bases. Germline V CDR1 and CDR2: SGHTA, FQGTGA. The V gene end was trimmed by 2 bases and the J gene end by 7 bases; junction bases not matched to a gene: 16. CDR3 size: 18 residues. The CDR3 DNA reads TGTGCCAGCAGCTTAGGGCCCGTGGCCGGGACAGTAGGCGGGGAGCTGTTTTTT. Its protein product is CASSLGPVAGTVGGELFF.

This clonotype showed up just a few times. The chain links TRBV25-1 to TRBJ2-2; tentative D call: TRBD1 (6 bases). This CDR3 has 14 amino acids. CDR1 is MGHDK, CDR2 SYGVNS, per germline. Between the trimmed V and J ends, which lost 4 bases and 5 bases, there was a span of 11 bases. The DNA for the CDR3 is TGTGCCAGCAGTGGCTACAGGGAAACCGGGGAGCTGTTTTTT. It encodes CASSGYRETGELFF.

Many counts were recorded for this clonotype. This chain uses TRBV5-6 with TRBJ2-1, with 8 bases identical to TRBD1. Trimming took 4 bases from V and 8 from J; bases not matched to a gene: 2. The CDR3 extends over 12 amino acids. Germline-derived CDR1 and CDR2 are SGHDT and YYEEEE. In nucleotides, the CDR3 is TGTGCCAGCAGCCGCAGGGGGCATGAGCAGTTCTTC. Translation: CASSRRGHEQFF. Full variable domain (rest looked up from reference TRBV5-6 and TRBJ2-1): DAGVTQSPTHLIKTRGQQVTLRCSPKSGHDTVSWYQQALGQGPQFIFQYYEEEERQRGNFPDRFSGHQFPNYSSELNVNALLLGDSALYLCASSRRGHEQFFGPGTRLTVL.

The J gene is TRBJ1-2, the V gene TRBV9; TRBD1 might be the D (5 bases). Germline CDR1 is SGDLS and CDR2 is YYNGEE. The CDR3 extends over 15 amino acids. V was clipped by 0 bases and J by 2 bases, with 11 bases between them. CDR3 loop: CASSVAQGSNYGYTF. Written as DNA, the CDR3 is TGTGCCAGCAGCGTAGCTCAGGGATCCAACTATGGCTACACCTTC.

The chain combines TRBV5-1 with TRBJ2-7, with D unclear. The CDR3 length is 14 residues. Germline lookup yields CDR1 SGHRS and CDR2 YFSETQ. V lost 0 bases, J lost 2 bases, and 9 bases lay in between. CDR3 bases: TGCGCCAGCAGCTTGGATGGGCAGGCCTACGAGCAGTACTTC. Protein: CASSLDGQAYEQYF.

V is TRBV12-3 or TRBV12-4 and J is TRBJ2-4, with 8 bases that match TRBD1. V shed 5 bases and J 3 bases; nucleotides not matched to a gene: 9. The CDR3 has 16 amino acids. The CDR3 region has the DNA TGTGCCAGCAGTCCCCGATTGACAGGGGTCAAAAACATTCAGTACTTC. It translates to CASSPRLTGVKNIQYF.

In nucleotides, the CDR3 is TGTGCCAGCAGCCTAATGGCCTCTGGGGCCAACGTCCTGACTTTC. Protein sequence: CASSLMASGANVLTF. The chain recombines TRBV28 with TRBJ2-6; no clear D. This CDR3 spans 15 amino acids. V was pared by 6 bases and J by 0 bases, with 9 bases between. CDR1 MDHEN and CDR2 SYDVKM come from the germline V gene.

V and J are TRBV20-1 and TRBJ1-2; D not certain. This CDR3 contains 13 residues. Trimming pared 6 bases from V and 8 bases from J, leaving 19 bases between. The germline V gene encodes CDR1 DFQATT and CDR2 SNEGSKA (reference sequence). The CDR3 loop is CSAPRTAMGGYTF. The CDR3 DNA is TGCAGTGCCCCCAGGACCGCCATGGGAGGCTACACCTTC.